This T cell receptor (beta chain) was found in a study of T cell repertoires in cytomegalovirus infection. Study in general: Indications of both CMV infection and matching HLA type were provided by public TCR beta signatures.

Each CDR3 protein is one row after TCRdb ran MiXCR on the reads. Among about 300,000 distinct CDR3 sequences, about 9.1% were seen once, and the ten largest hold approximately 2.3%. Study observations and caveats: It was HLA-C-restricted CMV-specific TCR beta clonotypes that dominated the response ex vivo.

CDR1 and CDR2 from the germline V gene are DFQATT and SNEGSKA (reference sequence). The CDR3 covers 14 residues. V was trimmed by 0 bases and J by 5 bases, leaving 13 bases between them. For this clonotype: The antigen remains unidentified.

This TCR came from a human donor in good health (CMV status not recorded). Some clones in this sample may be carry-over from other donors' samples. The chain employs TRBV20-1 and TRBJ1-1; D might be TRBD1 (6 bases). What was sequenced was PBMCs. The CDR3 DNA is TGCAGTGCTAGAGATCAGGGGAGTAAGACTGAAGCTTTCTTT. Encoded protein: CSARDQGSKTEAFF.